The rows below give T cell receptor beta chains drawn from one sample of a study of beta chain features in type 1 diabetes. Libraries were prepared by immunoSEQ multiplex PCR; TCRdb keeps only in-frame clonotypes and omits some of them. The sample has around 250,000 clones; 14% are singletons. Sequenced material: naive CD4+ T cells from blood. Receptors originate from a man under 40 with type 1 diabetes. Each CDR3 is given with its conserved first and last residue. A D gene is named only where the DNA matches it firmly. Some rows mark clone size as missing; the rest say once, few, many or name a class of expanded clone.

len: 16; abundance: -; j_gene: TRBJ2-3; d_gene: -; v_gene: TRBV5-1; CDR3nt: TGCGCCAGCAGCTCTACAGGCCCCGTGAGCACAGATACGCAGTATTTT; CDR3aa: CASSSTGPVSTDTQYF
len: 15; abundance: few; j_gene: TRBJ1-1; d_gene: TRBD1; v_gene: TRBV19; CDR3nt: TGTGCCAGTAGTATATGGACAGGGGGAAACACTGAAGCTTTCTTT; CDR3aa: CASSIWTGGNTEAFF
len: 12; abundance: -; j_gene: TRBJ2-1; d_gene: -; v_gene: TRBV30; CDR3nt: TGTGCCTGGAGCCCCCCGGGCGGGCTTCAGTTCTTC; CDR3aa: CAWSPPGGLQFF
len: 13; abundance: -; j_gene: TRBJ1-6; d_gene: -; v_gene: TRBV30; CDR3nt: TGTGCCTGGAGTGCTGGAGGGAATTCACCCCTCCACTTT; CDR3aa: CAWSAGGNSPLHF
len: 15; abundance: -; j_gene: TRBJ2-5; d_gene: TRBD1; v_gene: TRBV7-6; CDR3nt: TGTGCCAGCAGCGGACGGACAGGCAACCAAGAGACCCAGTACTTC; CDR3aa: CASSGRTGNQETQYF
len: 16; abundance: -; j_gene: TRBJ2-2; d_gene: -; v_gene: TRBV9; CDR3nt: TGTGCCAGCAGCGTAAAGAGTGCATTGCACACCGGGGAGCTGTTTTTT; CDR3aa: CASSVKSALHTGELFF
len: 15; abundance: few; j_gene: TRBJ1-1; d_gene: -; v_gene: TRBV2; CDR3nt: TGTGCCAGCAGCCAAGTCGTGACAGCGAACACTGAAGCTTTCTTT; CDR3aa: CASSQVVTANTEAFF
len: 16; abundance: few; j_gene: TRBJ2-7; d_gene: TRBD2; v_gene: TRBV7-8; CDR3nt: TGTGCCAGCAGCGTAGGGGAAGCGGGGGAGACCTACGAGCAGTACTTC; CDR3aa: CASSVGEAGETYEQYF
len: 15; abundance: -; j_gene: TRBJ1-4; d_gene: -; v_gene: TRBV7-2; CDR3nt: TGTGCCAGCAGCTTAGTGGCGGCCGAGGGTGAAAAACTGTTTTTT; CDR3aa: CASSLVAAEGEKLFF
len: 15; abundance: -; j_gene: TRBJ2-7; d_gene: TRBD1; v_gene: TRBV29-1; CDR3nt: TGCAGCGTCAGACAGGGGTTTGACTTGGTGTACGAGCAGTACTTC; CDR3aa: CSVRQGFDLVYEQYF
len: 16; abundance: few; j_gene: TRBJ2-1; d_gene: -; v_gene: TRBV11-3; CDR3nt: TGTGCCAGCAGCTTAGTGGCGGGGAGCTCCTACAATGAGCAGTTCTTC; CDR3aa: CASSLVAGSSYNEQFF
len: 16; abundance: few; j_gene: TRBJ1-1; d_gene: -; v_gene: TRBV4-1; CDR3nt: TGCGCCAGCAGCCAAGTTTTAGACAGTATCAACACTGAAGCTTTCTTT; CDR3aa: CASSQVLDSINTEAFF
len: 14; abundance: -; j_gene: TRBJ1-2; d_gene: TRBD1; v_gene: TRBV6-5; CDR3nt: TGTGCCAGCAGTCAGGGGGGCAGGGACTATGGCTACACCTTC; CDR3aa: CASSQGGRDYGYTF
len: 16; abundance: -; j_gene: TRBJ1-5; d_gene: -; v_gene: TRBV7-9; CDR3nt: TGTGCCAGCAGCTTAGACGGTCCGAGGGGCAATCAGCCCCAGCATTTT; CDR3aa: CASSLDGPRGNQPQHF
len: 15; abundance: -; j_gene: TRBJ2-1; d_gene: TRBD1; v_gene: TRBV5-1; CDR3nt: TGCGCCAGCAGCTTGGGCAGGGGGCTGTGGAATGAGCAGTTCTTC; CDR3aa: CASSLGRGLWNEQFF
len: 15; abundance: few; j_gene: TRBJ2-4; d_gene: TRBD1; v_gene: TRBV25-1; CDR3nt: TGTGCCAGCAGTGTTGGGCAGGGGGCGGGAAACATTCAGTACTTC; CDR3aa: CASSVGQGAGNIQYF
len: 15; abundance: -; j_gene: TRBJ1-4; d_gene: TRBD1; v_gene: TRBV7-8; CDR3nt: TGTGCCAGCAGCCGCGCGACAGGGGAGGATGAAAAACTGTTTTTT; CDR3aa: CASSRATGEDEKLFF
len: 16; abundance: -; j_gene: TRBJ2-7; d_gene: -; v_gene: TRBV10-3; CDR3nt: TGTGCCATCAGCGAAACTAGCATAACGAGCTCCTACGAGCAGTACTTC; CDR3aa: CAISETSITSSYEQYF
len: 12; abundance: few; j_gene: TRBJ1-6; d_gene: -; v_gene: TRBV10-3; CDR3nt: TGTGCCATCAGTGAGGAGGGGGGGCCCCTCCACTTT; CDR3aa: CAISEEGGPLHF
len: 12; abundance: -; j_gene: TRBJ1-4; d_gene: -; v_gene: TRBV30; CDR3nt: TGTGCCTGGGCTCTCCGGTATGAAAAACTGTTTTTT; CDR3aa: CAWALRYEKLFF
len: 15; abundance: few; j_gene: TRBJ2-2; d_gene: -; v_gene: TRBV5-1; CDR3nt: TGCGCCACTTCTTCGGGGGGCCTGAACACCGGGGAGCTGTTTTTT; CDR3aa: CATSSGGLNTGELFF
len: 15; abundance: few; j_gene: TRBJ1-6; d_gene: -; v_gene: TRBV5-6; CDR3nt: TGTGCCAGCAGCGGACAACAGGGTAGAAATTCACCCCTCCACTTT; CDR3aa: CASSGQQGRNSPLHF
len: 14; abundance: -; j_gene: TRBJ1-1; d_gene: -; v_gene: TRBV5-4; CDR3nt: TGTGCCAGCAGCAAGACCGGGGTTGGGGCTGAAGCTTTCTTT; CDR3aa: CASSKTGVGAEAFF
len: 16; abundance: few; j_gene: TRBJ2-3; d_gene: TRBD1; v_gene: TRBV6-6; CDR3nt: TGTGCCAGCAGTGCGACAGGGGGCGTGCGACCAGATACGCAGTATTTT; CDR3aa: CASSATGGVRPDTQYF
len: 16; abundance: -; j_gene: TRBJ2-3; d_gene: TRBD2; v_gene: TRBV6-5; CDR3nt: TGTGCCAGCAGTTACTCGAAAGCGGGAGGGAGGAATACGCAGTATTTT; CDR3aa: CASSYSKAGGRNTQYF
len: 14; abundance: few; j_gene: TRBJ1-1; d_gene: -; v_gene: TRBV2; CDR3nt: TGTGCCAGCAGTCCCCGGGACATCTACACTGAAGCTTTCTTT; CDR3aa: CASSPRDIYTEAFF
len: 15; abundance: -; j_gene: TRBJ2-7; d_gene: TRBD2; v_gene: TRBV7-6; CDR3nt: TGTGCCAGCAGCTTAGGACTAGCGCCATCCTACGAGCAGTACTTC; CDR3aa: CASSLGLAPSYEQYF
len: 14; abundance: -; j_gene: TRBJ2-7; d_gene: TRBD1; v_gene: TRBV5-4; CDR3nt: TGTGCCAGCAGCTTGCGGGACAGCGTCTACGAGCAGTACTTC; CDR3aa: CASSLRDSVYEQYF
len: 15; abundance: -; j_gene: TRBJ2-1; d_gene: -; v_gene: TRBV6-5; CDR3nt: TGTGCCAGCAGTTACGGGACTCTCTCCTGGGATGAGCAGTTCTTC; CDR3aa: CASSYGTLSWDEQFF
len: 12; abundance: -; j_gene: TRBJ2-5; d_gene: -; v_gene: TRBV5-1; CDR3nt: TGCGCCAGCAGGGACAGCCAAGAGACCCAGTACTTC; CDR3aa: CASRDSQETQYF
len: 13; abundance: -; j_gene: TRBJ1-2; d_gene: -; v_gene: TRBV7-9; CDR3nt: TGTGCCAGCAGCTCCACGGGGAACTATGGCTACACCTTC; CDR3aa: CASSSTGNYGYTF
len: 15; abundance: -; j_gene: TRBJ2-1; d_gene: TRBD1; v_gene: TRBV5-1; CDR3nt: TGCGCCAGCAGCTGGTGGACAGGGGGAAACAATGAGCAGTTCTTC; CDR3aa: CASSWWTGGNNEQFF
len: 14; abundance: few; j_gene: TRBJ2-7; d_gene: -; v_gene: TRBV27; CDR3nt: TGTGCCAGCAGTAAACTCAGCGGACAGTACGAGCAGTACTTC; CDR3aa: CASSKLSGQYEQYF
len: 16; abundance: -; j_gene: TRBJ1-4; d_gene: TRBD1; v_gene: TRBV19; CDR3nt: TGTGCCAGTAGTATCCCGATACAGGGGCAGGTGGGAAAACTGTTTTTT; CDR3aa: CASSIPIQGQVGKLFF
len: 13; abundance: -; j_gene: TRBJ1-2; d_gene: TRBD1; v_gene: TRBV29-1; CDR3nt: TGCAGCGTCGAGGACAGGGTGGGGTATGGCTACACCTTC; CDR3aa: CSVEDRVGYGYTF